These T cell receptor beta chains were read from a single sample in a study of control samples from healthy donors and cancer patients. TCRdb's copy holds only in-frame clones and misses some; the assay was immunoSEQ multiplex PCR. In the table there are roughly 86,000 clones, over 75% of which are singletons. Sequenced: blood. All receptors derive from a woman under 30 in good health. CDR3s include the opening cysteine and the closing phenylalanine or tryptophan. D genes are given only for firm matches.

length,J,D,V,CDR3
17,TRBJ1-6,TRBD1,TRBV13,CASSFGRDRGPYSPLHF
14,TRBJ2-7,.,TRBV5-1,CASSPGGGGYEQYF
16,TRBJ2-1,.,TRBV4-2,CASSQDLGGRNNEQFF
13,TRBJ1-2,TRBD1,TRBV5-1,CASSLGRGLGYTF
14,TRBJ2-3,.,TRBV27,CATSRGWGTDTQYF
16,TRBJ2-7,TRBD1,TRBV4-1,CASSRASGGVGYEQYF
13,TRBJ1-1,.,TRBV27,CASSLVANTEAFF
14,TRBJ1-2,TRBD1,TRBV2,CASRQGAEDYGYTF
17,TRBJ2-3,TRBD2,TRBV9,CASSVGTSGGARDTQYF
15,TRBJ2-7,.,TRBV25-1,CASSEFGRVGVEQYF
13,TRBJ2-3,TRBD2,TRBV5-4,CASSGGGADTQYF
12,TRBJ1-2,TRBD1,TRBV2,CASRQDRDGYTF
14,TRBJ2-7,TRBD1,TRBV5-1,CASSLGQSSYEQYF
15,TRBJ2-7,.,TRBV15,CATTGGDRARGEQYF
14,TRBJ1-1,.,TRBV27,CASESGVGNTEAFF
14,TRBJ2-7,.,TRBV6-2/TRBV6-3,CASSYSGGENEQYF
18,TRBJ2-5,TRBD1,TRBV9,CASSPQGQGTKFQETQYF
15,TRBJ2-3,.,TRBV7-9,CASSLGLGDTDTQYF
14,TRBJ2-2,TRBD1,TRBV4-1,CASRQQGQTGELFF
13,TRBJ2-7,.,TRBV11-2,CASSLTTNYEQYF
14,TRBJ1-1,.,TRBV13,CASSTGAVNTEAFF
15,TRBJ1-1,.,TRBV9,CASSVGGGELPEAFF
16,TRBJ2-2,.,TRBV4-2,CASSQAGLGNTGELFF
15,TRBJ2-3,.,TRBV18,CASSPRSAVPDTQYF
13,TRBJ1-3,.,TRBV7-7,CAVHSRSGNTIYF
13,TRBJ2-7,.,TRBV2,CASSVSETYEQYF
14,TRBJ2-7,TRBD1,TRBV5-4,CASSRDRGSYEQYF
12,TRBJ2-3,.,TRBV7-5,CVRSPRRDTQYF
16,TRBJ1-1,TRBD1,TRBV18,CASSERTGDSGAEAFF
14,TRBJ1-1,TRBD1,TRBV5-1,CASSSFGTGREAFF
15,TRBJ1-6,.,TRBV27,CASSSFLGPSVSLHF
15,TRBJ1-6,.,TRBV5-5,CASSWEPVNNSPLHF
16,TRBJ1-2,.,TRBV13,CASSLGRREKTYGYTF
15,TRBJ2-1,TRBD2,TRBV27,CASSFLAGGLNEQFF
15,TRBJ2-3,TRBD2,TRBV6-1,CASSDSSGGADTQYF
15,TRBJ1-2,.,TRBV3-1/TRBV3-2,CASSQVIGAGFGYTF
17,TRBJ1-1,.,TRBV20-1,CSASLVRTMRADTEAFF
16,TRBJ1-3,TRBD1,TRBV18,CASSANRGQTGNTIYF
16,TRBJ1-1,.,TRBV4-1,CASSQEYRASNTEAFF
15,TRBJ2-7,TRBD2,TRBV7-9,CASSPGGRGSYEQYF
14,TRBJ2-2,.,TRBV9,CASSVSSNTGELFF
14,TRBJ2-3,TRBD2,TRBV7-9,CASRTSGGPDTQYF
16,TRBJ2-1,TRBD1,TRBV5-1,CASSLGRTGELSEQFF
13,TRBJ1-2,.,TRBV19,CASKRPANYGYTF
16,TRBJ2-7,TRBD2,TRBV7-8,CASTPSIGGGAYEQYF
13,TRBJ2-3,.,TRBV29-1,CSVEGGRLDTQYF
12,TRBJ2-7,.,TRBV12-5,CASGLQIYEQYF
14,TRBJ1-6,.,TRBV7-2,CASSLATYNSPLHF
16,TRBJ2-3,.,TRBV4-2,CASSQDRAGAGDTQYF
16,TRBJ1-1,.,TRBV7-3,CASSLTLDIMNTEAFF
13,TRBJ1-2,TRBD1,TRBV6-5,CASRTDRGGGYTF
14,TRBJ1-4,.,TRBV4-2,CASSQVAAPEKLFF
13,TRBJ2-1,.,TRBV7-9,CASSLGIYNEQFF
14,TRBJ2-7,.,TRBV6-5,CASKRGTNSYEQYF
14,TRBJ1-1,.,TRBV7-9,CASSLVGMNTEAFF
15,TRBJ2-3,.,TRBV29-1,CSGRTDSSSTDTQYF
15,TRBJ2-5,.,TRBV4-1,CASSQATDREETQYF
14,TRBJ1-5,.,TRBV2,CASSVVSGVQPQHF
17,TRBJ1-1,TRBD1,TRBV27,CASTFLAKEGADTEAFF
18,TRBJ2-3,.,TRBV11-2,CASSLGRGWKRSTDTQYF